These T cell receptor beta chains were read from a single sample in a study of T cell responses to AZD1222 COVID-19 vaccine. Assay: immunoSEQ multiplex PCR; the TCRdb copy retains only in-frame clones and omits some. The repertoire includes about 150,000 clones, under 95% of them detected once, and 18% sits in the top ten. The specimen comprised peripheral blood, sampled on day 0 of AZD1222 vaccination. The receptors stem from an adult in good health. Both conserved end residues are part of each CDR3. The D gene is left open where the match is weak. Some rows mark clone size as missing; the rest say once, few, many or name a class of expanded clone.

NA	TRBV4-1	TRBJ1-2	few	TGCGCCAGCAGCCAAGATGGGACTGATTTATATGGCTACACCTTC	CASSQDGTDLYGYTF
NA	TRBV7-2	TRBJ2-2	NA	TGTGCCAGCAGCTTTAAGGGGGGCGGGGAGCTGTTTTTT	CASSFKGGGELFF
NA	TRBV6-5	TRBJ2-7	once	TGTGCCAGCAGCCGGATTAAACCCGACGAGCAGTACTTC	CASSRIKPDEQYF
TRBD2	TRBV12-5	TRBJ2-1	NA	TGTGCTAGTGGTTCCCTAGCGGGGCTGAGCTCCTACAATGAGCAGTTCTTC	CASGSLAGLSSYNEQFF
TRBD1	TRBV6-2/TRBV6-3	TRBJ1-3	NA	TGTGCCAGCAGTTGGACCAGGACAGGGAGCTCTGGAAACACCATATATTTT	CASSWTRTGSSGNTIYF
NA	TRBV7-2	TRBJ2-2	once	TGTGCCAGCAGCTCAAGCGGTCTACTCTCCGGGGAGCTGTTTTTT	CASSSSGLLSGELFF
TRBD2	TRBV5-1	TRBJ2-7	NA	TGCGCCAGCAGCTTGGGGGGACTAGCGTTCGGCAGCTACGAGCAGTACTTC	CASSLGGLAFGSYEQYF
NA	TRBV3-1/TRBV3-2	TRBJ1-1	NA	TGTGCCAGCAGCCTGGGCCGGGGGACTGAAGCTTTCTTT	CASSLGRGTEAFF
NA	TRBV2	TRBJ2-5	once	TGTGCCAGCAGCCCCGGGACATATCAAGAGACCCAGTACTTC	CASSPGTYQETQYF
NA	TRBV5-1	TRBJ1-4	NA	TGCGCCAGCAGCGACCCAGGGGCGACTAATGAAAAACTGTTTTTT	CASSDPGATNEKLFF
TRBD1	TRBV28	TRBJ1-1	NA	TGTGCCAGCAGGGTAGGGGGCGCGCGGACTGAAGCTTTCTTT	CASRVGGARTEAFF
NA	TRBV5-1	TRBJ1-3	NA	TGCGCCAGCAGCGATATGAAGTCCTCTGGAAACACCATATATTTT	CASSDMKSSGNTIYF
NA	TRBV30	TRBJ2-7	NA	TGTGCCTGGAGTAACTTTAGGAGGGGTTCCCAGGACGAGCAGTACTTC	CAWSNFRRGSQDEQYF
TRBD1	TRBV7-2	TRBJ1-5	NA	TGTGCCAGCAGTACCCACAGGGGCATAAACAATCAGCCCCAGCATTTT	CASSTHRGINNQPQHF
TRBD1	TRBV5-1	TRBJ2-5	once	TGCGCCAGCAGCTCACAGGGGGTTCAAGAGACCCAGTACTTC	CASSSQGVQETQYF
TRBD2	TRBV7-9	TRBJ2-1	NA	TGTGCCAGCAGCCCCACTAGCGGAGGGATCAATGAGCAGTTCTTC	CASSPTSGGINEQFF
NA	TRBV24-1	TRBJ1-2	once	TGTGCCACCAATAAGGACGGCTATGGCTACACCTTC	CATNKDGYGYTF
TRBD2	TRBV24-1	TRBJ2-1	NA	TGTGCCACCAGTCGGTATAGCGGGGATTACAATGAGCAGTTCTTC	CATSRYSGDYNEQFF
NA	TRBV9	TRBJ2-5	NA	TGTGCCAGCAGCGTAGGCGGATACCAAGAGACCCAGTACTTC	CASSVGGYQETQYF
NA	TRBV7-9	TRBJ1-6	NA	TGTGCCAGCAGCTTAGATTCTGAGAATTCACCCCTCCACTTT	CASSLDSENSPLHF
TRBD1	TRBV5-1	TRBJ1-2	NA	TGCGCCAGCAGCCGTGTCACAGGGGATGGCTACACCTTC	CASSRVTGDGYTF
NA	TRBV30	TRBJ1-2	NA	TGTGCCTGGAGCGCAGGCCCTTCCTATGGCTACACCTTC	CAWSAGPSYGYTF
NA	TRBV3-1/TRBV3-2	TRBJ1-3	NA	TGTGCCAGCAGCCATTTACAGGGCGTTTCTGGAAACACCATATATTTT	CASSHLQGVSGNTIYF
NA	TRBV7-9	TRBJ2-2	NA	TGTGCCAGCAGCTTAGCCAGGCAGGCGAACACCGGGGAGCTGTTTTTT	CASSLARQANTGELFF
NA	TRBV4-1	TRBJ2-7	NA	TGCGCCAGCAGCCATCCCGGGCCCTCCTACGAGCAGTACTTC	CASSHPGPSYEQYF
NA	TRBV7-3	TRBJ2-3	NA	TGTGCCAGCAGCTTACAGGGGATGGGCACAGATACGCAGTATTTT	CASSLQGMGTDTQYF
TRBD1	TRBV5-1	TRBJ1-1	NA	TGCGCCAGCAGCCGGAACAGGGGTAGGAGTACTGAAGCTTTCTTT	CASSRNRGRSTEAFF
TRBD1	TRBV6-5	TRBJ1-1	NA	TGTGCCAGTGGAGTATCCGGGACAGCAAAAACTGAAGCTTTCTTT	CASGVSGTAKTEAFF
NA	TRBV12-5	TRBJ1-1	NA	TGTGCTAGGGAGAGCACTGAAGCTTTCTTT	CARESTEAFF
NA	TRBV12-2	TRBJ2-5	NA	TGTGCAAGTCGCCAGAAAGAGACCCAGTACTTC	CASRQKETQYF
NA	TRBV7-9	TRBJ1-5	NA	TGTGCCAGCAGCAAGCAAGGGAGCAGGGAAAATCAGCCCCAGCATTTT	CASSKQGSRENQPQHF
NA	TRBV12-3/TRBV12-4	TRBJ1-3	NA	TGTGCCAGCAGTTTAGTAGTGGGAAACACCATATATTTT	CASSLVVGNTIYF
NA	TRBV11-2	TRBJ1-1	few	TGTGCCAGCAGGAATGCTGCAGGGGCGGTTACGGCTTTCTTT	CASRNAAGAVTAFF
TRBD2	TRBV5-1	TRBJ2-3	NA	TGCGCCAGCAGCTTGTTAGCGGGAGATACGCAGTATTTT	CASSLLAGDTQYF
NA	TRBV5-1	TRBJ2-3	NA	TGCGCCAGCCTAAGGACAGGCACAGATACGCAGTATTTT	CASLRTGTDTQYF
NA	TRBV2	TRBJ1-5	NA	TGTGCCAGCAGTGAGTATAACAGGGTAGCCAATCAGCCCCAGCATTTT	CASSEYNRVANQPQHF
TRBD1	TRBV27	TRBJ1-2	few	TGTGCCAGCAGTTCCTATAGGACAGGACTTACTGGCTACACCTTC	CASSSYRTGLTGYTF
NA	TRBV30	TRBJ2-7	once	TGTGCCTGGAGTCCTAACCCCCACTACGAGCAGTACTTC	CAWSPNPHYEQYF
NA	TRBV13	TRBJ2-2	once	TGTGCCAGCATCCAGGGAGATACGAACACCGGGGAGCTGTTTTTT	CASIQGDTNTGELFF